Listed here are 16 T cell receptor beta chains from one sample, sequenced in a study of shared clonotypes between healthy human individuals. The method was immunoSEQ multiplex PCR; TCRdb's version includes in-frame clones alone and lacks a portion of them. This sample has about half a million clones; more than 75% occur once, and the top ten carry roughly an eighth. Sequenced: PBMCs. The receptors stem from a woman in her forties in good health. Some clones in this sample may be carry-over from other donors' samples.

CDR3 bases: TGTGCCAGCAGTGACTCGTTTCGGACGAACACCGGGGAGCTGTTTTTT. It encodes CASSDSFRTNTGELFF. V usage is TRBV6-4 and J usage is TRBJ2-2, with D hard to call. Germline CDR1 and CDR2: MRHNA and SNTAGT. The CDR3 is made up of 16 amino acids. The V end was cut by 0 bases, the J end by 0 bases, with 8 bases between.

This sequence joins TRBV5-1 and TRBJ1-2; the D is unclear. The CDR3 totals 14 residues. Germline values: CDR1 SGHRS, CDR2 YFSETQ. Trimming removed 2 bases from V and 4 bases from J, with 12 bases in between. CDR3 nucleotides: TGCGCCAGCAGCTTCGGAGGGCGGTTCTATGGCTACACCTTC. The encoded protein is CASSFGGRFYGYTF.

This clone was observed a handful of times. CDR3 coding DNA: TGTGCCATCACGGCAGGGACTAGCGCCAACTACGAGCAGTACTTC. Protein product: CAITAGTSANYEQYF. V gene TRBV10-3 combines with J gene TRBJ2-7; 10 nucleotides align to TRBD2. The germline V gene has CDR1 ENHRY and CDR2 SYGVKD. The CDR3 is made up of 15 amino acids. V lost 7 bases, J lost 3 bases, and 9 bases stayed unmatched.

The genes are TRBV27 and TRBJ2-5; 13 bases match TRBD2. The germline gives CDR1 MNHEY, CDR2 SMNVEV (reference sequence). CDR3 size: 15 residues. Trimming took 5 bases from V and 4 from J; bases not matched to a gene: 4. In DNA form, the CDR3 reads TGTGCCAGCAGTCCCACTAGCGGGAGGGGAGAGACCCAGTACTTC. This translates into CASSPTSGRGETQYF.

The rearrangement joins TRBV11-2 to TRBJ2-7, with 8 positions matching TRBD1. V lost 5 bases and J lost 2; bases outside the gene matches: 2. This CDR3 is 13 amino acids long. From germline, CDR1 is SGHAT and CDR2 FQNNGV. The chain's CDR3 is CASSPGQAYEQYF. In nucleotides, the CDR3 is TGTGCCAGCAGCCCGGGACAGGCCTACGAGCAGTACTTC.

The chain uses TRBV11-2 and TRBJ2-6; D gene ambiguous. The V gene lost 6 bases and the J gene lost 1 base, with 13 bases spanning the gap. Germline V CDR1 and CDR2: SGHAT, FQNNGV. This CDR3 is built from 16 residues. The CDR3 loop reads CASRPRWGSGANVLTF. The CDR3 region has the DNA TGTGCCAGCAGACCCCGTTGGGGTTCTGGGGCCAACGTCCTGACTTTC.

The chain uses TRBV19 and TRBJ2-7; TRBD1 agrees at 8 bases. The CDR3 has 15 amino acids. V was clipped by 2 bases and J by 0 bases; unmatched bases: 3. Germline CDR1 LNHDA, CDR2 SQIVND (reference sequence). Here the CDR3 DNA reads TGTGCCAGTAGTATACCGGGGACAGGCTCCTACGAGCAGTACTTC. It is translated as CASSIPGTGSYEQYF.

The genes are TRBV5-4 and TRBJ2-7; D remains ambiguous. Germline V gene lookup returns CDR1 SGHNT and CDR2 YYREEE (reference sequence). CDR3 length equals 12 residues. Deletions cut 4 bases from V and 6 bases from J, with 11 bases between. Here the CDR3 DNA reads TGTGCCAGCAGCGTCATCGGGTCCGAGCAGTACTTC. Translation: CASSVIGSEQYF.

V usage is TRBV13 and J usage is TRBJ2-7; a weak D match, TRBD2 (5 bases). The germline V gene encodes CDR1 PRHDT and CDR2 FYEKMQ (reference sequence). Trimming shortened V by 3 bases and J by 0 bases, and 12 bases separated the two germline ends. The CDR3 extends over 15 amino acids. The CDR3 DNA follows: TGTGCCAGCAGCTTCGGACTCTCTAGCTCCTACGAGCAGTACTTC. Residues: CASSFGLSSSYEQYF.

This chain links TRBV19 with TRBJ2-7; D tentatively fits TRBD1 or TRBD2 (5 bases each). From germline, CDR1 is LNHDA and CDR2 SQIVND (reference sequence). The CDR3 covers 13 residues. V lost 6 bases to trimming and J lost 3 bases, with 12 bases between them. This chain's CDR3 is CASRARENYEQYF. CDR3 DNA sequence: TGTGCCAGTAGAGCCAGGGAGAACTACGAGCAGTACTTC.

The V call is TRBV19, the J call TRBJ2-1; TRBD2 matches at 9 bases. Per germline, CDR1 LNHDA and CDR2 SQIVND (reference sequence). V lost 0 bases and J lost 9; bases outside the gene matches: 9. The CDR3 contains 16 residues. The CDR3 region has the DNA TGTGCCAGTAGTATAGATCTGCGACTAGCGGTCGCTGAGCAGTTCTTC. It specifies CASSIDLRLAVAEQFF.

The V and J genes are TRBV27 and TRBJ1-1; D is possibly TRBD1 (6 bases). The CDR3 extends over 16 amino acids. The ends were cut back, 5 bases at V and 5 bases at J, with 21 bases in the middle. Germline V gene lookup returns CDR1 MNHEY and CDR2 SMNVEV (reference sequence). CDR3 amino acids: CASSLFPGARGTEAFF. The CDR3 region has the DNA TGTGCCAGCAGTCTCTTCCCAGGGGCTCGGGGGACTGAAGCTTTCTTT.

V gene TRBV4-1 combines with J gene TRBJ2-1; either TRBD1 or TRBD2 may fit D (5 bases each). The length of the CDR3 is 13 residues. From germline, CDR1 is MGHRA and CDR2 YSYEKL. With 1 base removed from V and 7 bases from J, the gap between germline ends came to 8 bases. CDR3 sequence reads: CASSQVWGNEQFF. Here the CDR3 DNA reads TGCGCCAGCAGCCAAGTTTGGGGGAATGAGCAGTTCTTC.

This clone was detected a few times. The J gene is TRBJ2-7, the V gene TRBV4-3, with TRBD1 matching 7 bases. Germline assignment: CDR1 LGHNA and CDR2 YSLEER. This CDR3 contains 14 residues. V trimming: 0 bases; J trimming: 2 bases; junction bases outside the gene matches: 1. Written as DNA, the CDR3 is TGCGCCAGCAGCCAAGAGACAGGGACCTACGAGCAGTACTTC. This codes for CASSQETGTYEQYF.

This clone was picked up one time. The V and J genes are TRBV15 and TRBJ2-1, with D perhaps matching TRBD2 (6 bases). Trimming left V 7 bases short and J 8 bases short, with 21 bases between. The CDR3 has 15 amino acids. The germline CDR1 and CDR2 sequences are LNHNV and YYDKDF (reference sequence). The CDR3: CATTPGGGIVYEQFF. The CDR3 bases are TGTGCCACCACCCCTGGTGGCGGGATAGTCTATGAGCAGTTCTTC.

The chain is built from TRBV7-6 and TRBJ2-2; D may be TRBD1 (6 bases). CDR3 length equals 15 residues. Germline values: CDR1 SGHVS, CDR2 FNYEAQ. V shed 3 bases and J shed 4 bases, with 12 bases lying between them. This CDR3 reads CASSLRTEITGELFF. DNA for the CDR3: TGTGCCAGCAGCTTGAGGACAGAAATCACCGGGGAGCTGTTTTTT.